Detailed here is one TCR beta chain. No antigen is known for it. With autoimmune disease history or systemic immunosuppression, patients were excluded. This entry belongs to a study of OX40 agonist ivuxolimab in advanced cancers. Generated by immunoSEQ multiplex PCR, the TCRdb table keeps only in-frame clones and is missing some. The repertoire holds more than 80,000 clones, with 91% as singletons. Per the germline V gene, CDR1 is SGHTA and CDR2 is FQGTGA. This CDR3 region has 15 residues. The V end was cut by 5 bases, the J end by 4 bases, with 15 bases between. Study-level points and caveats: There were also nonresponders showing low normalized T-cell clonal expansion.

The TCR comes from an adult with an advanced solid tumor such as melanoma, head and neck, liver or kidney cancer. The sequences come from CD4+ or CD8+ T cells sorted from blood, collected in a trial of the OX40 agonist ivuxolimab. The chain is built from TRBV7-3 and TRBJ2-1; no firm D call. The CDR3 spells CASSPDSTAYNEQFF. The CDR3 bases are TGTGCCAGCAGCCCCGACTCCACGGCATACAATGAGCAGTTCTTC.